The present T cell receptor beta chain was sequenced within a study of regulatory T cells in long-lasting Graves disease. Notes on the study in general: Peripheral blood alone, not thyroid tissue, underwent study.

Per germline, CDR1 MNHEY and CDR2 SVGEGT. V lost 2 bases, J lost 6 bases, and 16 bases lay in between. This CDR3 is 15 amino acids long. Arm-PCR of CDR3 regions and iRepertoire HTBI primers were the basis on which TCR beta libraries were built. Source study methods: Spanning all samples, the identified segments comprised around 64 TRBV and around 15 TRBJ. Using its own MiXCR run on the multiplex PCR reads, TCRdb lists one record per CDR3 protein. TCRdb, not the authors, supplied the V and J calls. Counted here are about 430,000 distinct CDR3 sequences, about 15% occurring once; the ten biggest clones make up about 8.2%. The time point was: newly diagnosed GD, antithyroid drugs for less than 3 months. With RNA extracted from PBMCs as input, the TCR library was made. This clonotype was seen a few times. Antigen specificity is unknown. The same data also went into a second study, on T cells in Graves' hyperthyroidism and ophthalmopathy. Per that paper: An absence of ophthalmopathy progression within 18 months meant stable Graves' hyperthyroidism. When the TCR CDR3 underwent first-round RT-PCR, the HTBI primer set was used.

The chain employs TRBV6-2 or TRBV6-3 and TRBJ1-2; D perhaps matches TRBD1 (5 bases). Material: peripheral blood mononuclear cells (PBMCs), obtained at new diagnosis, from a patient treated with antithyroid drugs. This TCR was recovered from a woman aged 40 to 50 with Graves disease. The CDR3 bases are TGTGCCAGCAGTTACAGACAGCCGCAAACGGATGGCTACACCTTC. It translates to CASSYRQPQTDGYTF.